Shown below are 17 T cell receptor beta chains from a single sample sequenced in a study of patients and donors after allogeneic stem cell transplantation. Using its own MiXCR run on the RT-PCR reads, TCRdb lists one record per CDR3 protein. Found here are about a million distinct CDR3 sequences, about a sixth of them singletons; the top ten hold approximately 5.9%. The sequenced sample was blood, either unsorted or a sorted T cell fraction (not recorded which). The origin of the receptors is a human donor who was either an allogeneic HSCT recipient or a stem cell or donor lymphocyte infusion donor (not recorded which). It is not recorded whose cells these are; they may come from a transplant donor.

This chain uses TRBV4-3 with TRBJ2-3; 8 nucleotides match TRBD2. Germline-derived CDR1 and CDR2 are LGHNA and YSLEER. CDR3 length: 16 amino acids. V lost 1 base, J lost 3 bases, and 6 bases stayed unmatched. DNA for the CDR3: TGCGCCAGCAGCCAAGGACTAGCGCGTTTAACAGATACGCAGTATTTT. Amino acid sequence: CASSQGLARLTDTQYF.

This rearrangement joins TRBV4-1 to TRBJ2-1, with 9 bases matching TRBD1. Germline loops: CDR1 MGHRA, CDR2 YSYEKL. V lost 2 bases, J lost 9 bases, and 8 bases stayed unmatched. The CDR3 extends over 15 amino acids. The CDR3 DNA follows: TGCGCCAGCAGCCAACTACCGGGACAGGGAACTGAGCAGTTCTTC. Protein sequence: CASSQLPGQGTEQFF.

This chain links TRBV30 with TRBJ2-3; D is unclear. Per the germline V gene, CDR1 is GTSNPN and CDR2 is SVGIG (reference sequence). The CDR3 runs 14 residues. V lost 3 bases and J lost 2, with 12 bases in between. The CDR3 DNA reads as TGTGCCTGGAGGGGTCGTGGGTCCACAGATACGCAGTATTTT. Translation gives CAWRGRGSTDTQYF.

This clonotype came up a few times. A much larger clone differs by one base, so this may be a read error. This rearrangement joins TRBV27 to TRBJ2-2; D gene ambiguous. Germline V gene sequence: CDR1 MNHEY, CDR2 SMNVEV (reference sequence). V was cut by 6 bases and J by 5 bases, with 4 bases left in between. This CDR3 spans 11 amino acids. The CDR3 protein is CASRETGELFF. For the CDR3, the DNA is TGTGCCAGCAGGGAGACCGGGGAGCTGTTTTTT.

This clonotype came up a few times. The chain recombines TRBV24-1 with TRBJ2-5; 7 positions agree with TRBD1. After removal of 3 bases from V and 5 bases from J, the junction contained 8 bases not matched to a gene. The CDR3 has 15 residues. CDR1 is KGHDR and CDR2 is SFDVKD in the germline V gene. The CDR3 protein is CATSDPRDSGETQYF. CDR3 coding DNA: TGTGCCACCAGTGATCCCCGGGACAGTGGGGAGACCCAGTACTTC.

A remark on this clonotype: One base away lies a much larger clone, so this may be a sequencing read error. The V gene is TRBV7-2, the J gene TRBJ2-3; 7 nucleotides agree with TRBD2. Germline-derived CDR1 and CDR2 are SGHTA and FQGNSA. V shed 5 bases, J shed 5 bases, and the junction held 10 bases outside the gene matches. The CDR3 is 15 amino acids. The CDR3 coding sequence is TGTGCCAGCAGCCCCGGGACTAACGGGGGAGATACGCAGTATTTT. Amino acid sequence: CASSPGTNGGDTQYF. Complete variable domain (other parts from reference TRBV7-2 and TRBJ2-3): GAGVSQSPSNKVTEKGKDVELRCDPISGHTALYWYRQSLGQGLEFLIYFQGNSAPDKSGLPSDRFSAERTGGSVSTLTIQRTQQEDSAVYLCASSPGTNGGDTQYFGPGTRLTVL.

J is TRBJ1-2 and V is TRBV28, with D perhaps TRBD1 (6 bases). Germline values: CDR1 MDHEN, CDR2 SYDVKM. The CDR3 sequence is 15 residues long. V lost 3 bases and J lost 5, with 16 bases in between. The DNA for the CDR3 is TGTGCCAGCAGTTTCCGAGGACAGAGACGATATGGCTACACCTTC. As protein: CASSFRGQRRYGYTF.

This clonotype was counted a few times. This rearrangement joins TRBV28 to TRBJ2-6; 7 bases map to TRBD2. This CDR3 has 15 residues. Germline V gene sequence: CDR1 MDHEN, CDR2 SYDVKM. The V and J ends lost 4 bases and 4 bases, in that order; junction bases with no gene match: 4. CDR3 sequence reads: CASSSTSAGANVLTF. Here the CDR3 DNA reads TGTGCCAGCAGTTCCACTAGCGCCGGGGCCAACGTCCTGACTTTC.

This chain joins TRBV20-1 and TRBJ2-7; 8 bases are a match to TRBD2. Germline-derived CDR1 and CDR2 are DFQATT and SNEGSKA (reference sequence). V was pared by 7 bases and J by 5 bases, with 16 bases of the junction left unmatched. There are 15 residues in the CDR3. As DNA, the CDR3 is TGCAGTGGGCTCGGGAAGAGCGGGAGTTTCCACGAGCAGTACTTC. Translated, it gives CSGLGKSGSFHEQYF.

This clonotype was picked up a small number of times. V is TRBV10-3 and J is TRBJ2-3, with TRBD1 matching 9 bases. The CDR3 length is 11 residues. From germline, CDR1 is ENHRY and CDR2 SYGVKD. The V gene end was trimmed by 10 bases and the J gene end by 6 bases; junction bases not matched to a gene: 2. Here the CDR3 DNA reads TGTGCCACACAGGGGGCGGATACGCAGTATTTT. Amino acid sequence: CATQGADTQYF.

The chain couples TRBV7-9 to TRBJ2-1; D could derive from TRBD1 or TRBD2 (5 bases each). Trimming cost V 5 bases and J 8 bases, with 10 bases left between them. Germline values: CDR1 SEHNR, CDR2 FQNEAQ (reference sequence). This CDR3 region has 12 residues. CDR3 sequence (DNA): TGTGCCAGCAGCGTGGGGGTCGATGAGCAGTTCTTC. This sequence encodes CASSVGVDEQFF.

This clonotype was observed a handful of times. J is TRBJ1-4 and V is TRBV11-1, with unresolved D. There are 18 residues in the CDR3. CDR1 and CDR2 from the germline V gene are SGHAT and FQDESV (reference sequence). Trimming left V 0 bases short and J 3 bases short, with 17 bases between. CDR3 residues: CASSLAGGSPEANEKLFF. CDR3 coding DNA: TGTGCCAGCAGCTTAGCGGGTGGCAGCCCGGAGGCTAATGAAAAACTGTTTTTT.

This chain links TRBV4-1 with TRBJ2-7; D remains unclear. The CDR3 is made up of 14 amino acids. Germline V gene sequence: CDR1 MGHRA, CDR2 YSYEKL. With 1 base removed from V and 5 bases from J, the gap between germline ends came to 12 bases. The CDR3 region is CASSQVARLNEQYF. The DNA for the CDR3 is TGCGCCAGCAGCCAAGTCGCGAGGCTCAACGAGCAGTACTTC.

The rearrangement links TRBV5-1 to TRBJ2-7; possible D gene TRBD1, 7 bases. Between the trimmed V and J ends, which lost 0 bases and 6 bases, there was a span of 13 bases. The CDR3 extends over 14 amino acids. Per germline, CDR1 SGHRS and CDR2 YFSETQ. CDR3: CASSLVQGGGEQYF. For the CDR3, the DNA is TGCGCCAGCAGCTTGGTCCAGGGGGGTGGCGAGCAGTACTTC.

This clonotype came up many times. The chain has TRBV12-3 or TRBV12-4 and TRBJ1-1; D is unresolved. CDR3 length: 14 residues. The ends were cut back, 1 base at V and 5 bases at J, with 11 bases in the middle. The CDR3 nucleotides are TGTGCCAGCAGTTTAGGGACCTTAGGGACTGAAGCTTTCTTT. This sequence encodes CASSLGTLGTEAFF.

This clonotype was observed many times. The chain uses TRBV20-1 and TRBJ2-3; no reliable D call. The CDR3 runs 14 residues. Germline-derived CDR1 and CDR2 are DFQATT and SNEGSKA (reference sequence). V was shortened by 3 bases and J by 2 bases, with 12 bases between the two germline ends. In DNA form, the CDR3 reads TGCAGTGCTAGTAAAGCGCGTACCACAGATACGCAGTATTTT. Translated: CSASKARTTDTQYF.

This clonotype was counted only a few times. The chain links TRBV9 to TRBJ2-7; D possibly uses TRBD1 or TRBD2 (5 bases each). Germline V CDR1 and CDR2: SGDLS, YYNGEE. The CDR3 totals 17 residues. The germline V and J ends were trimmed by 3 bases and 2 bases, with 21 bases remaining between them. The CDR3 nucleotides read TGTGCCAGCAGCGAAGGGGTCGGGGCAGATGTCCCCTACGAGCAGTACTTC. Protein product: CASSEGVGADVPYEQYF.